There are a few counts of the clone carrying this T cell receptor (beta chain). Germline V CDR1 and CDR2: MDHEN, SYDVKM. This CDR3 comprises 12 residues. V lost 6 bases and J 6 bases, leaving 11 bases between the germline ends. Treg sorting used a CD4+CD25+CD127-/low gate. Each CDR3 protein gets one entry after TCRdb re-called the 5' RACE reads with MiXCR. Here the sample spans 50,000 to 70,000 distinct CDR3 sequences, about 20% being singletons. Sequencing was done on a sample of tumor-infiltrating Tregs sorted from the breast tumor. This chain joins TRBV28 and TRBJ2-5; no clear D. This TCR derives from a female donor with breast cancer. The CDR3 sequence is CASSPSLKTQYF. As DNA, the CDR3 is TGTGCCAGCAGCCCCTCGTTAAAGACCCAGTACTTC.